The source of this T cell receptor beta chain is a study of graft-versus-host responses after intestinal transplantation. Profiled with immunoSEQ multiplex PCR; TCRdb holds only in-frame clones, not every one. The repertoire holds around 120,000 clones, with roughly 93% as singletons. Comment on this clone: What it binds is unknown. In the same sample, other DNA sequences code for this CDR3.

Germline CDR1 and CDR2: SGDLS and YYNGEE. V was trimmed by 4 bases and J by 0 bases, leaving 7 bases between them. The CDR3 length is 14 residues. This chain uses TRBV9 with TRBJ2-2; D is undetermined. This specimen consisted of unstimulated CD4+ T cells sorted from spleen or lymph node cells, obtained before intestinal transplant. The receptor was derived from a human donor who received an intestinal transplant. CDR3 sequence reads: CASSQSSNTGELFF. The CDR3 nucleotides are TGTGCCAGCAGCCAGAGTTCGAACACCGGGGAGCTGTTTTTT.